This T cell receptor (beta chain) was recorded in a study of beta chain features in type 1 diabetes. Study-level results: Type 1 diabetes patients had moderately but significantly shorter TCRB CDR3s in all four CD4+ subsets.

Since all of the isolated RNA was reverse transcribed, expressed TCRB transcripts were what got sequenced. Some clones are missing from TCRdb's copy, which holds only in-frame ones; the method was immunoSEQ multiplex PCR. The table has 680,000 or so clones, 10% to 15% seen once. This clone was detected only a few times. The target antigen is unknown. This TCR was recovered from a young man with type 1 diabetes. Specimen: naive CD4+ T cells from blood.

The CDR3 DNA is TGTGCCAGCAGTGCCCCGACAGTGGGAGGGAGGGAGCAGTACTTC. Its protein is CASSAPTVGGREQYF. The genes are TRBV6-6 and TRBJ2-7, with 7 bases lining up with TRBD2. Germline V gene data show CDR1 as MNHNY and CDR2 as SVGAGI (reference sequence). Trimming cost V 5 bases and J 7 bases; bases outside gene matches: 14. The CDR3 loop spans 15 amino acids.